A single sample is the source of the 26 T cell receptor beta chains below, sequenced in a study of T-cell reconstitution after alpha-beta-depleted transplantation in children. Library preparation (for TCRbeta) was performed with unique molecular identifiers. Each CDR3 protein gets one entry after TCRdb re-called the PCR reads with MiXCR. The data hold around 670,000 distinct CDR3 sequences, with roughly 13% observed a single time. The specimen was PBMCs, collected before TCRalphabeta/CD19-depleted stem cell transplant. The receptors derive from a girl aged 2 to 9 with congenital amegakaryocytic thrombocytopenia, due to receive a stem cell transplant.

This clonotype was recorded many times. The genes are TRBV5-1 and TRBJ2-3; D is perhaps TRBD1 or TRBD2 (5 bases each). CDR1 and CDR2 (germline): SGHRS, YFSETQ. Trimming stripped 0 bases from V and 4 bases from J, with 12 bases between. The length of the CDR3 is 15 residues. This CDR3 reads CASSLVGEGADTQYF. The CDR3 coding sequence is TGCGCCAGCAGCTTGGTGGGGGAAGGGGCAGATACGCAGTATTTT.

This clonotype was seen at least ten times. The V and J genes are TRBV10-3 and TRBJ2-7; tentative D call: TRBD1 (5 bases). CDR3 length equals 15 residues. Germline V gene sequence: CDR1 ENHRY, CDR2 SYGVKD. Trimming cost V 6 bases and J 1 base, with 16 bases left between them. The CDR3 region has the DNA TGTGCCATCAGGAGTTCTCCTGACAGATCCTACGAGCAGTACTTC. Translating it yields CAIRSSPDRSYEQYF.

This clonotype was seen a single time. CDR3 sequence (DNA): TGCGCCAGCAGCTTCGGGGCGGGCGGCGAGCTGTTTTTT. Translated, it gives CASSFGAGGELFF. The rearrangement links TRBV5-1 to TRBJ2-2, with D perhaps matching TRBD1 or TRBD2 (5 bases each). The germline CDR1 and CDR2 sequences are SGHRS and YFSETQ. The V end was cut by 2 bases, the J end by 11 bases, with 13 bases between. The length of the CDR3 is 13 residues. The full variable domain, its missing parts supplied by reference TRBV5-1 and TRBJ2-2, is KAGVTQTPRYLIKTRGQQVTLSCSPISGHRSVSWYQQTPGQGLQFLFEYFSETQRNKGNFPGRFSGRQFSNSRSEMNVSTLELGDSALYLCASSFGAGGELFFGEGSRLTVL.

There are many counts of this clonotype. The genes are TRBV20-1 and TRBJ2-1; D possibly corresponds to TRBD2 (6 bases). The CDR3 length is 16 residues. V lost 3 bases, J lost 0 bases, and 15 bases lay in between. Germline loops: CDR1 DFQATT, CDR2 SNEGSKA (reference sequence). The chain's CDR3 is CSARGGRGNSYNEQFF. The CDR3 DNA follows: TGCAGTGCTAGGGGGGGACGCGGGAACTCCTACAATGAGCAGTTCTTC.

This clonotype was counted only a few times. The V and J genes are TRBV28 and TRBJ2-4; 7 bases align to TRBD2. Germline CDR1 MDHEN, CDR2 SYDVKM. V shed 3 bases, J shed 7 bases, and the junction held 12 bases outside the gene matches. The CDR3 is 16 residues long. CDR3 sequence reads: CASSFHAREKGNIQYF. The CDR3 DNA reads as TGTGCCAGCAGTTTTCATGCGCGGGAGAAGGGCAACATTCAGTACTTC.

This clonotype showed up many times. The V and J genes are TRBV15 and TRBJ2-1; D remains unclear. The CDR3 totals 15 residues. Germline V gene data show CDR1 as LNHNV and CDR2 as YYDKDF (reference sequence). The V end was cut by 1 base, the J end by 5 bases, with 12 bases between. CDR3 in amino acids: CATSRAQIYDNEQFF. The CDR3, as DNA: TGTGCCACCAGCAGAGCTCAGATTTACGACAATGAGCAGTTCTTC. Using reference TRBV15 and TRBJ2-1 for the parts outside the CDR3, the full variable domain is DAMVIQNPRYQVTQFGKPVTLSCSQTLNHNVMYWYQQKSSQAPKLLFHYYDKDFNNEADTPDNFQSRRPNTSFCFLDIRSPGLGDTAMYLCATSRAQIYDNEQFFGPGTRLTVL.

There are a few counts of this clonotype. V usage is TRBV12-3 or TRBV12-4 and J usage is TRBJ2-3; D is unresolved. Deletions cut 2 bases from V and 2 bases from J, with 14 bases between. The CDR3 spans 16 residues. CDR3 nucleotide sequence: TGTGCCAGCAGTTTAAGTGTCCACCCCTCCACAGATACGCAGTATTTT. It codes for CASSLSVHPSTDTQYF.

Only a few counts were recorded for this clonotype. The chain couples TRBV10-3 to TRBJ2-7; D is perhaps TRBD2 (5 bases). The length of the CDR3 is 13 residues. Trimming pared 6 bases from V and 2 bases from J, leaving 11 bases between. The germline CDR1 and CDR2 sequences are ENHRY and SYGVKD. CDR3 loop: CAIRPGGPYEQYF. CDR3 DNA: TGTGCCATCAGACCCGGAGGCCCCTACGAGCAGTACTTC.

This clonotype was seen a handful of times. The V gene is TRBV6-5, the J gene TRBJ1-2; possibly TRBD1 for D (5 bases). The V gene lost 11 bases and the J gene lost 8 bases, with 18 bases spanning the gap. This CDR3 has 12 amino acids. Per the germline V gene, CDR1 is MNHEY and CDR2 is SVGAGI. The CDR3 is CAPPEPGKGYTF. Here the CDR3 DNA reads TGTGCCCCCCCGGAACCAGGGAAGGGCTACACCTTC.

This clonotype was counted between two and nine times. V gene TRBV5-1 combines with J gene TRBJ2-2, with 7 bases aligning to TRBD1. The CDR3 contains 16 residues. CDR1 SGHRS and CDR2 YFSETQ come from the germline V gene. Trimming at V came to 4 bases and at J to 3 bases, leaving 9 bases not matched to a gene. This chain's CDR3 is CASSREGAADTGELFF. CDR3 sequence (DNA): TGCGCCAGCAGCCGCGAGGGGGCAGCTGACACCGGGGAGCTGTTTTTT.

Only a few counts were recorded for this clonotype. CDR3 bases: TGTGCCAGCAGCTTAGATTTCGGGACACATCAGCCCCAGCATTTT. Its protein is CASSLDFGTHQPQHF. The chain carries TRBV7-2 and TRBJ1-5; perhaps TRBD1 as D (6 bases). The V end was cut by 1 base, the J end by 5 bases, with 12 bases between. CDR1 SGHTA and CDR2 FQGNSA come from the germline V gene. The CDR3 length is 15 residues.

The sample holds many counts of this clonotype. The rearrangement uses TRBV10-3 and TRBJ1-1, with TRBD1 matching 8 bases. Germline trimming cut 4 bases from V and 0 bases from J; bases unmatched to any gene: 1. The CDR3 is made up of 14 amino acids. Germline lookup yields CDR1 ENHRY and CDR2 SYGVKD. The DNA for the CDR3 is TGTGCCATCAGTGCGACAGGGGTGAACACTGAAGCTTTCTTT. This encodes CAISATGVNTEAFF.

The V and J genes are TRBV12-3 or TRBV12-4 and TRBJ2-3; 8 positions agree with TRBD2. CDR3 length: 14 amino acids. J was trimmed by 5 bases and V by 5 bases; bases with no gene match: 6. CDR3 in amino acids: CASSLGAGGDTQYF. In nucleotides, the CDR3 is TGTGCCAGCAGTCTTGGGGCGGGGGGAGATACGCAGTATTTT.

This chain connects TRBV11-2 to TRBJ2-7; no firm D call. The CDR3 is 15 amino acids. Germline CDR1 is SGHAT and CDR2 is FQNNGV. The ends were cut back, 5 bases at V and 2 bases at J, with 16 bases in the middle. The CDR3 DNA is TGTGCCAGCAGCCCTCCCCCGACGTTAGCCTACGAGCAGTACTTC. It yields the protein CASSPPPTLAYEQYF.

The rearrangement links TRBV7-2 to TRBJ2-5; D may be TRBD1 (6 bases). The CDR3 has 13 residues. V dropped 7 bases and J dropped 2 bases, with 11 bases sitting between them. Germline V gene data show CDR1 as SGHTA and CDR2 as FQGNSA. The CDR3 DNA follows: TGTGCCAGCAAGGACAGCTGGCAAGAGACCCAGTACTTC. Protein: CASKDSWQETQYF.

This clonotype was counted many times. The V gene is TRBV20-1, the J gene TRBJ1-1; 7 nucleotides agree with TRBD1. The ends lost 6 bases at V and 4 bases at J; junction bases unmatched: 8. The CDR3 extends over 13 amino acids. Germline CDR1 reads DFQATT; CDR2 reads SNEGSKA (reference sequence). This CDR3 is CSARFTGATEAFF. DNA for the CDR3: TGCAGTGCCCGATTTACAGGGGCCACTGAAGCTTTCTTT.

Notes on this clonotype: Since a much larger clone is just one base distant, this may be a read error. The genes are TRBV29-1 and TRBJ2-7; D may be TRBD1 (6 bases). This CDR3 spans 14 amino acids. CDR1 and CDR2 (germline): SQVTM, ANQGSEA. CDR3 residues: CSVEDMTGSYEQCF. Here the CDR3 DNA reads TGCAGCGTTGAAGATATGACAGGATCCTACGAGCAGTGCTTC.

This clonotype has at least ten counts. The V and J genes are TRBV5-1 and TRBJ2-5, with D uncertain. This CDR3 is built from 12 residues. Germline-derived CDR1 and CDR2 are SGHRS and YFSETQ. V was shortened by 4 bases and J by 1 base, with 5 bases between the two germline ends. The CDR3 DNA reads TGCGCCAGCAGCCCCATCCAAGAGACCCAGTACTTC. Protein sequence: CASSPIQETQYF.

V and J are TRBV6-2 or TRBV6-3 and TRBJ1-5; D remains ambiguous. The germline CDR1 and CDR2 sequences are MNHEY and SVGEGT. The ends were cut back, 2 bases at V and 0 bases at J, with 11 bases in the middle. The CDR3 is 16 amino acids. The CDR3 region is CASSYGVDDSNQPQHF. The CDR3 bases are TGTGCCAGCAGTTACGGGGTGGACGATAGCAATCAGCCCCAGCATTTT.

This clonotype was counted between two and nine times. This chain joins TRBV27 and TRBJ2-3; 7 bases are shared with TRBD2. Unmatched junction bases numbered 8, after V lost 3 bases and J lost 5 bases. This CDR3 is built from 15 residues. Germline lookup yields CDR1 MNHEY and CDR2 SMNVEV (reference sequence). The CDR3 DNA reads TGTGCCAGCAGTTTCCTGGACCCGGGGGGAGATACGCAGTATTTT. Translating gives CASSFLDPGGDTQYF.

This clonotype appeared many times. The chain carries TRBV20-1 and TRBJ2-1; 8 positions match TRBD2. The V and J ends lost 3 bases and 7 bases, in that order; junction bases with no gene match: 8. The CDR3 runs to 14 residues. Germline V gives CDR1 DFQATT, CDR2 SNEGSKA (reference sequence). The CDR3 coding sequence is TGCAGTGCTAGTAAGCGGGAGATGGGTAATGAGCAGTTCTTC. It is translated as CSASKREMGNEQFF.

This clonotype was observed many times. The chain carries TRBV4-2 and TRBJ2-7, with a weak D call TRBD2 (5 bases). The CDR3 length is 13 residues. Germline V lookup: CDR1 LGHNA, CDR2 YNFKEQ. V lost 4 bases to trimming and J lost 5 bases, with 12 bases between them. The CDR3 nucleotides are TGTGCCAGCAGCCTCGCTGGGAGTCACGAGCAGTACTTC. It is translated as CASSLAGSHEQYF.

This clonotype was observed at least ten times. V usage is TRBV5-1 and J usage is TRBJ2-1; 7 bases align to TRBD2. CDR1 SGHRS and CDR2 YFSETQ come from the germline V gene. V was clipped by 3 bases and J by 5 bases; unmatched bases: 5. This CDR3 is built from 14 residues. CDR3 sequence (DNA): TGCGCCAGCAGCTCCACAACTAGCGACAATGAGCAGTTCTTC. Translated, it gives CASSSTTSDNEQFF.

This rearrangement joins TRBV7-2 to TRBJ2-2, with 7 positions matching TRBD1. The germline V gene has CDR1 SGHTA and CDR2 FQGNSA. This CDR3 region has 16 residues. J lost 4 bases, V lost 4 bases, and 9 bases had no gene match. CDR3 in amino acids: CASSSDYRGTTGELFF. CDR3 in DNA: TGTGCCAGCAGCTCCGACTACAGGGGAACCACCGGGGAGCTGTTTTTT.

This clonotype was counted many times. V and J are TRBV6-1 and TRBJ1-4, with D hard to call. Germline-derived CDR1 and CDR2 are MNHNS and SASEGT. V lost 8 bases and J 4 bases, leaving 17 bases between the germline ends. The CDR3 spans 15 residues. Here the CDR3 reads CASSRRVPVNEKLFF. The CDR3 DNA reads as TGTGCCAGCTCCCGGAGGGTTCCCGTTAATGAAAAACTGTTTTTT.

This clonotype was seen repeatedly, ten times or more. This chain connects TRBV6-5 to TRBJ2-1; 15 nucleotides agree with TRBD2. V was pared by 0 bases and J by 4 bases, with 4 bases of the junction left unmatched. CDR1 is MNHEY and CDR2 is SVGAGI in the germline V gene. The CDR3 is 18 amino acids. DNA for the CDR3: TGTGCCAGCAGTTACTCCGGGACTAGCGGGAGGATATACAATGAGCAGTTCTTC. It yields the protein CASSYSGTSGRIYNEQFF.